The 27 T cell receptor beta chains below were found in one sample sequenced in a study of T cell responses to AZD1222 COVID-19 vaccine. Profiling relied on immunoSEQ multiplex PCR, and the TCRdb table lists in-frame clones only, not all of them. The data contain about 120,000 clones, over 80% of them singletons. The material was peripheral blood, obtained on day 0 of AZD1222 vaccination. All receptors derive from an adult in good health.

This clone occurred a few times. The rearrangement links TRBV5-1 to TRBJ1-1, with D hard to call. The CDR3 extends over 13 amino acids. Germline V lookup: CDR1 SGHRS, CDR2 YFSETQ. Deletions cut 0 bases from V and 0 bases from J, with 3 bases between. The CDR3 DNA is TGCGCCAGCAGCTTGGTGTTGAACACTGAAGCTTTCTTT. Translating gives CASSLVLNTEAFF.

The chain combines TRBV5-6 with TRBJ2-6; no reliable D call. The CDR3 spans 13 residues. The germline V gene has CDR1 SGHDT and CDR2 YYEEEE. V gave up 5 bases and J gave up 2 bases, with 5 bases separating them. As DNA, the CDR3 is TGTGCCAGCAGGGGTCCTGGGGCCAACGTCCTGACTTTC. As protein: CASRGPGANVLTF. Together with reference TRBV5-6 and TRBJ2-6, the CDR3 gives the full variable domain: DAGVTQSPTHLIKTRGQQVTLRCSPKSGHDTVSWYQQALGQGPQFIFQYYEEEERQRGNFPDRFSGHQFPNYSSELNVNALLLGDSALYLCASRGPGANVLTFGAGSRLTVL.

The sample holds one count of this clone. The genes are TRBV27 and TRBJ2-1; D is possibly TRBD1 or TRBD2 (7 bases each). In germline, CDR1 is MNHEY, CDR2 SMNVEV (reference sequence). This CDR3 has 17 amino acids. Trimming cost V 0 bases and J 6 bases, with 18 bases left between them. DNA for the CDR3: TGTGCCAGCAGTTTATCCTACAGGGGCCGGGGGGTCAATGAGCAGTTCTTC. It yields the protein CASSLSYRGRGVNEQFF.

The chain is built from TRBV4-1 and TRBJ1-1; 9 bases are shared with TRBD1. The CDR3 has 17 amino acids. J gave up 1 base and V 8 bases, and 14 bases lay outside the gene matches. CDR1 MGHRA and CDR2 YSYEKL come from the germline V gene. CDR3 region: CASSSSTGGIGNTEAFF. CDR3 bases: TGCGCCAGCTCCTCCTCGACAGGGGGAATTGGGAACACTGAAGCTTTCTTT.

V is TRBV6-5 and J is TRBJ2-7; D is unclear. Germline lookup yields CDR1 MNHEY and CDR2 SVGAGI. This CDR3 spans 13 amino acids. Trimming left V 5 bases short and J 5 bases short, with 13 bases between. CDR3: CASSQNRVHEQYF. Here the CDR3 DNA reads TGTGCCAGCAGTCAGAATAGGGTCCACGAGCAGTACTTC.

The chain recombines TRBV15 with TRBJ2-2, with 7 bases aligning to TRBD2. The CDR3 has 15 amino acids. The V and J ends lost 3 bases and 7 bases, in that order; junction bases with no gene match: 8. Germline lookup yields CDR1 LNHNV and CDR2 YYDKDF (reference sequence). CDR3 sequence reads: CATSRGGNVGGELFF. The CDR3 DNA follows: TGTGCCACCAGCAGGGGGGGGAACGTTGGCGGGGAGCTGTTTTTT.

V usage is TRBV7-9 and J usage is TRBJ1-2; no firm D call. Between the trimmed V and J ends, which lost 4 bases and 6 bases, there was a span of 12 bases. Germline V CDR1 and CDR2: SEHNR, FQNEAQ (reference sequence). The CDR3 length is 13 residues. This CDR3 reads CASSYTDIDGYTF. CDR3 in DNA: TGTGCCAGCAGCTATACAGACATAGATGGCTACACCTTC.

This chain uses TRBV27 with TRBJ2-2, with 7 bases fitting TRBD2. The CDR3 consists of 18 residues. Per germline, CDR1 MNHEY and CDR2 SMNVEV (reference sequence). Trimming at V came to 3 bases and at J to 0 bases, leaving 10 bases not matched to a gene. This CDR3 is CASSFRAGGSTNTGELFF. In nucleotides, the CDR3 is TGTGCCAGCAGTTTTAGAGCCGGGGGGAGTACGAACACCGGGGAGCTGTTTTTT.

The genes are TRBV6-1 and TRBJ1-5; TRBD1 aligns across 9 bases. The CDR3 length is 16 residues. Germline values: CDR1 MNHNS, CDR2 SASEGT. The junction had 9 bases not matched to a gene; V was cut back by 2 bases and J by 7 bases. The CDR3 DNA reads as TGTGCCAGCAGTGAACGGGGGACAGGGTCCTACCAGCCCCAGCATTTT. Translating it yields CASSERGTGSYQPQHF.

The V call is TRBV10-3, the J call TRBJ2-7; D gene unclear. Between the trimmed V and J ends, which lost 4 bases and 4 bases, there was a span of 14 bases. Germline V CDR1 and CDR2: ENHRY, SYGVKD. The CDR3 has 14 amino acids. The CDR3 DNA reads TGTGCCATCAGTGGGTCGGATTATTATTACGAGCAGTACTTC. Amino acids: CAISGSDYYYEQYF.

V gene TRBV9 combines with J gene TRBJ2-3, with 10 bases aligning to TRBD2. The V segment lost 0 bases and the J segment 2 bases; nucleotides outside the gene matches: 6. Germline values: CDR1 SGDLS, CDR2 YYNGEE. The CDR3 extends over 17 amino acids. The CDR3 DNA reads TGTGCCAGCAGCGTAGAGGCTAGCGGGGGCCCCACAGATACGCAGTATTTT. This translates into CASSVEASGGPTDTQYF.

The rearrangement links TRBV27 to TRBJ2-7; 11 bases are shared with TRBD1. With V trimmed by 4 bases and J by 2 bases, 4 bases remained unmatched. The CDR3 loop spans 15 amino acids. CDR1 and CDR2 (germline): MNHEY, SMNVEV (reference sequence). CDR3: CASSSPGQGAYEQYF. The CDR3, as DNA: TGTGCCAGCAGTTCCCCGGGACAGGGGGCCTACGAGCAGTACTTC.

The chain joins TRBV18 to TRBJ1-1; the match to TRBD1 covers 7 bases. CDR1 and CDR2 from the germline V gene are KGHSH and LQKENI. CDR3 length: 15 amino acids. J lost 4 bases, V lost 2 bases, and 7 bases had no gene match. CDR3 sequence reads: CASSPTTGDATEAFF. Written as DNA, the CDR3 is TGTGCCAGCTCACCAACCACAGGGGATGCCACTGAAGCTTTCTTT.

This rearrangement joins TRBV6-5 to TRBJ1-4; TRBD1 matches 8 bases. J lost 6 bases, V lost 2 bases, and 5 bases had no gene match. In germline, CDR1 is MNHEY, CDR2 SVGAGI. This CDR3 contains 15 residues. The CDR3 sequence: CASSYGDRFDEKLFF. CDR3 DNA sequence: TGTGCCAGCAGTTACGGGGACAGGTTTGATGAAAAACTGTTTTTT.

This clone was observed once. The DNA for the CDR3 is TGTGCCAGCGGAGGTAGCGTTATCTATGGCTACACCTTC. This codes for CASGGSVIYGYTF. This chain uses TRBV12-3 or TRBV12-4 with TRBJ1-2; D remains ambiguous. The CDR3 is made up of 13 amino acids. The V end lost 8 bases, the J end lost 4 bases, and 14 bases lay between the germline ends.

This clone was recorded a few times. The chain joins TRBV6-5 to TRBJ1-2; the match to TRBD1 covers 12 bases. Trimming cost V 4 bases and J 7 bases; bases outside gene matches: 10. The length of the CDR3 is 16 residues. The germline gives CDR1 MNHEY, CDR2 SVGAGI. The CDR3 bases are TGTGCCAGCAGTTCCGGGACAGGGGGCGCTTTGTTTGGCTACACCTTC. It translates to CASSSGTGGALFGYTF.

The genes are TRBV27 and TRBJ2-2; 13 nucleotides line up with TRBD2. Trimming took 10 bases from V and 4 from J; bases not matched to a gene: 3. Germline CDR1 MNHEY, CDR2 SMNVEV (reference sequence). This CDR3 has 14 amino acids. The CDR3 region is CATRLAGGTGELFF. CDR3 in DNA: TGTGCCACCAGACTAGCGGGGGGCACCGGGGAGCTGTTTTTT.

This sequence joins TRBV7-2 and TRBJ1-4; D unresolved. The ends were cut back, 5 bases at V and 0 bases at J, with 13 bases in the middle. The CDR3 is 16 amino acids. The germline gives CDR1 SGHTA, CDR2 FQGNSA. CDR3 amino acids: CASSPRQPATNEKLFF. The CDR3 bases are TGTGCCAGCAGCCCCCGTCAGCCTGCAACTAATGAAAAACTGTTTTTT. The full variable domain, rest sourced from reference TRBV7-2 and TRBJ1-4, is GAGVSQSPSNKVTEKGKDVELRCDPISGHTALYWYRQSLGQGLEFLIYFQGNSAPDKSGLPSDRFSAERTGGSVSTLTIQRTQQEDSAVYLCASSPRQPATNEKLFFGSGTQLSVL.

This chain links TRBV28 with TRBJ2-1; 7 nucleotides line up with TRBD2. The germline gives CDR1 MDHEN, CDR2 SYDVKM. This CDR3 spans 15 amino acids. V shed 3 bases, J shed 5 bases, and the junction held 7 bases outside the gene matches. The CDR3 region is CASSFSRGENNEQFF. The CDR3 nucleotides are TGTGCCAGCAGTTTTTCCCGGGGGGAAAACAATGAGCAGTTCTTC.

The CDR3 nucleotides read TGTGCCAGTAGTGAAGCACAGGGTCGGATGTGGCCCCAGCATTTT. Its translation: CASSEAQGRMWPQHF. The gene calls are TRBV19 and TRBJ1-5; perhaps TRBD1 as D (6 bases). The CDR3 is 15 amino acids. The germline V gene has CDR1 LNHDA and CDR2 SQIVND (reference sequence). The ends were cut back, 5 bases at V and 9 bases at J, with 20 bases in the middle. Supplemented by reference TRBV19 and TRBJ1-5, the full variable domain reads DGGITQSPKYLFRKEGQNVTLSCEQNLNHDAMYWYRQDPGQGLRLIYYSQIVNDFQKGDIAEGYSVSREKKESFPLTVTSAQKNPTAFYLCASSEAQGRMWPQHFGDGTRLSIL.

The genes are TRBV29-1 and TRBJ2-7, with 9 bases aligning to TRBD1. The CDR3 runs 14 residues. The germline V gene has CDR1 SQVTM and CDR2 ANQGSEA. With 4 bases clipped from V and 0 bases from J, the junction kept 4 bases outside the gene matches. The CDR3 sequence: CSVGGQGSSYEQYF. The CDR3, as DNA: TGCAGCGTTGGGGGACAGGGTAGCTCCTACGAGCAGTACTTC.

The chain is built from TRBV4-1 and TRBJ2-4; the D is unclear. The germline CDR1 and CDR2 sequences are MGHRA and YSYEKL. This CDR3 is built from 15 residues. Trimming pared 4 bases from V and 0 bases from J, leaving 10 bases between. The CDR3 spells CASSLRLLAKNIQYF. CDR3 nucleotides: TGCGCCAGCAGCCTCAGATTACTAGCCAAAAACATTCAGTACTTC.

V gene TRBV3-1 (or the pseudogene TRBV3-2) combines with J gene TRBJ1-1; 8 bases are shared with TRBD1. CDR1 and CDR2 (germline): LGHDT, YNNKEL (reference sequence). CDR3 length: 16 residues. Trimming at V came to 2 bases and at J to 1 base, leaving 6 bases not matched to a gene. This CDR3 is CASSQPPGTGNTEAFF. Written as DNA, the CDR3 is TGTGCCAGCAGCCAACCCCCCGGGACAGGGAACACTGAAGCTTTCTTT.

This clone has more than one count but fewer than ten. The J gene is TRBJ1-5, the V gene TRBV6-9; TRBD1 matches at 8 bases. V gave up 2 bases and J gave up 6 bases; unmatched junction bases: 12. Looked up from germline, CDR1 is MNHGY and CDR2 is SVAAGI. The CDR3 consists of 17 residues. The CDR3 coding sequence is TGTGCCAGCAGTTATGCCGAGCAGGGGGCTGAGGGTCAGCCCCAGCATTTT. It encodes CASSYAEQGAEGQPQHF.

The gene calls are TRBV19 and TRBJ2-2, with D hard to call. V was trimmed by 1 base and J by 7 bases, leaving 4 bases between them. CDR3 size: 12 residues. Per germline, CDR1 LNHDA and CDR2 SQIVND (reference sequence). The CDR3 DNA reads TGTGCCAGTAGTATAGGGAGCGGGGAGCTGTTTTTT. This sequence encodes CASSIGSGELFF. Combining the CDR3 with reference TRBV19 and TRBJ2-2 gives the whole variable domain DGGITQSPKYLFRKEGQNVTLSCEQNLNHDAMYWYRQDPGQGLRLIYYSQIVNDFQKGDIAEGYSVSREKKESFPLTVTSAQKNPTAFYLCASSIGSGELFFGEGSRLTVL.

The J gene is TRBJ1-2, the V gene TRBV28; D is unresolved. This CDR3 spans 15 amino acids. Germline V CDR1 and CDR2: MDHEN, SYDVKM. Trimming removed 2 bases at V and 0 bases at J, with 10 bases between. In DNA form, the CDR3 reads TGTGCCAGCAGTTTAGGGATCGCGTCTAACTATGGCTACACCTTC. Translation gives CASSLGIASNYGYTF.

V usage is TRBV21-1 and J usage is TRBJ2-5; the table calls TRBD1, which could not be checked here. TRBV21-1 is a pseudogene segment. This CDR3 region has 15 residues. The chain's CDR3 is CASMAPTGNQETQYF. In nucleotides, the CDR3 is TGTGCCAGCATGGCCCCTACAGGGAATCAAGAGACCCAGTACTTC.